Listed here are 7 T cell receptor beta chains from one sample, sequenced in a study of a mutant IDH1 vaccine in newly diagnosed glioma. As for time point: baseline, week 1 (first vaccination visit). Treatment defined: pre-vaccination baseline after standard-of-care therapy. Libraries were prepared by immunoSEQ multiplex PCR; TCRdb keeps only in-frame clonotypes and omits some of them. The sample yields roughly 68,000 clones, approximately 79% seen once. The starting material was PBMCs, obtained from a glioma patient treated with radiotherapy, temozolomide or both. The receptors here all came from a man aged 45-65 years with glioma.

The CDR3 DNA reads TGCGCCAGCAGCTTGGCCGGAGGGAACACTGAAGCTTTCTTT. It is translated as CASSLAGGNTEAFF. J is TRBJ1-1 and V is TRBV5-1, with D unresolved. Germline-derived CDR1 and CDR2 are SGHRS and YFSETQ. The V gene lost 0 bases and the J gene lost 1 base, with 7 bases spanning the gap. This CDR3 has 14 amino acids.

The rearrangement uses TRBV14 and TRBJ2-7; D gene uncertain. The V and J ends lost 5 bases and 2 bases respectively, with 16 bases between them. The CDR3 spans 15 residues. CDR1 and CDR2 from the germline V gene are SGHDN and FVKESK. Written as DNA, the CDR3 is TGTGCCAGCAGCATCGCGGTGGGGTACACCTACGAGCAGTACTTC. As protein: CASSIAVGYTYEQYF.

This chain links TRBV6-1 with TRBJ2-7; 10 bases are shared with TRBD2. This CDR3 contains 14 residues. V lost 7 bases and J lost 4; bases outside the gene matches: 7. Germline CDR1 reads MNHNS; CDR2 reads SASEGT. The CDR3 DNA sequence: TGTGCCAGCAAAGAAGCGGGGGGGCTTTACGAGCAGTACTTC. The encoded protein is CASKEAGGLYEQYF.

With respect to this clone: One end of the junction is discordant with germline, which a read error may explain. The V and J genes are TRBV2 and TRBJ2-7; D is perhaps TRBD1 (5 bases). In germline, CDR1 is SNHLY, CDR2 FYNNEI. This CDR3 has 13 amino acids. The CDR3, as DNA: TGTGCCGGCAGGTCAGACAGTCTCTTTGAGCAGTACTTC. It specifies CAGRSDSLFEQYF.

The V gene is TRBV6-5, the J gene TRBJ2-7; no definite D call. This CDR3 comprises 10 residues. The germline CDR1 and CDR2 sequences are MNHEY and SVGAGI. Trimming cost V 5 bases and J 2 bases, with 1 base left between them. This chain's CDR3 is CASSTYEQYF. Written as DNA, the CDR3 is TGTGCCAGCAGTACCTACGAGCAGTACTTC.

This rearrangement joins TRBV5-1 to TRBJ2-5, with a weak D call TRBD2 (7 bases). The CDR3 length is 14 residues. V gave up 0 bases and J gave up 5 bases, with 11 bases separating them. CDR1 is SGHRS, CDR2 YFSETQ, per germline. The CDR3 region is CASSLVGGRETQYF. The CDR3 bases are TGCGCCAGCAGCTTGGTCGGGGGGCGGGAGACCCAGTACTTC.

A single count supports this clone. The chain has TRBV2 and TRBJ2-2; D is unclear. CDR1 and CDR2 (germline): SNHLY, FYNNEI. Trimming took 4 bases from V and 2 from J, leaving 5 bases between them. The CDR3 has 13 residues. CDR3 loop: CASSGFNTGELFF. Here the CDR3 DNA reads TGTGCCAGCAGTGGGTTTAACACCGGGGAGCTGTTTTTT.